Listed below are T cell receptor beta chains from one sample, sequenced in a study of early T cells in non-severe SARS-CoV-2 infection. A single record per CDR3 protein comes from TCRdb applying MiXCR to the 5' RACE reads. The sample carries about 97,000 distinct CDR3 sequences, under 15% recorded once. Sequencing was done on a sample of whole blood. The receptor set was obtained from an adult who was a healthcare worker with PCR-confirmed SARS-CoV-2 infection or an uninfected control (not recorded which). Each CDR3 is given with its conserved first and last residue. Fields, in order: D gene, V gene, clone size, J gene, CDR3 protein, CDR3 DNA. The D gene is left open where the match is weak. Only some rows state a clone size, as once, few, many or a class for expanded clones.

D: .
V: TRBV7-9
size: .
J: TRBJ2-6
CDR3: CASSLGPSGANVLTF
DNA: TGTGCCAGCAGCTTAGGTCCCTCTGGGGCCAACGTCCTGACTTTC

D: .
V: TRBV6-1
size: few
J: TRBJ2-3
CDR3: CASSEAFRTARATDTQYF
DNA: TGTGCCAGCAGTGAAGCGTTTAGGACGGCTCGAGCCACAGATACGCAGTATTTT

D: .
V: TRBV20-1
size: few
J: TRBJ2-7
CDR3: CSAAVSGTYEQYF
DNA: TGCAGTGCCGCCGTCTCCGGGACCTACGAGCAGTACTTC

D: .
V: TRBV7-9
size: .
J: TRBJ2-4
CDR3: CASSLDGDTDIQYF
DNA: TGTGCCAGCAGCTTAGATGGAGACACGGACATTCAGTACTTC

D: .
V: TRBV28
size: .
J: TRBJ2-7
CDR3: CASSWSTYEQYF
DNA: TGTGCCAGCAGTTGGTCGACCTACGAGCAGTACTTC

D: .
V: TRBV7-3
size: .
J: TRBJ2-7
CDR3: CASSIAGMRYEQYF
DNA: TGTGCCAGCAGCATAGCCGGGATGAGATACGAGCAGTACTTC

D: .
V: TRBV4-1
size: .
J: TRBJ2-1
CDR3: CASSQEVADNEQFF
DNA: TGCGCCAGCAGCCAAGAGGTAGCAGACAATGAGCAGTTCTTC

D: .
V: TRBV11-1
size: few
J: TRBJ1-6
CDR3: CASSFQGGSPLHF
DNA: TGTGCCAGCAGCTTCCAGGGTGGCTCACCCCTCCACTTT

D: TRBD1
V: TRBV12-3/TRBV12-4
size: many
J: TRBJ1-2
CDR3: CASSLRGPRDGYTF
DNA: TGTGCCAGCAGTTTGAGGGGGCCGAGGGATGGCTACACCTTC

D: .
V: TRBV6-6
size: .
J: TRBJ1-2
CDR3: CASTARGNYGYTF
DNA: TGTGCCAGCACCGCACGGGGTAACTATGGCTACACCTTC

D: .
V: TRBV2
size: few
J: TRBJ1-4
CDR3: CASSDPTETHEKLFF
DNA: TGTGCCAGCAGTGATCCCACGGAGACCCATGAAAAACTGTTTTTT

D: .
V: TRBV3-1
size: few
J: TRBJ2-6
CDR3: CASSQGSSGANVLTF
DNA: TGTGCCAGCAGCCAAGGATCATCCGGGGCCAACGTCCTGACTTTC

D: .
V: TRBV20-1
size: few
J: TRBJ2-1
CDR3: CSARDWGYEQFF
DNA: TGCAGTGCTAGAGATTGGGGGTATGAGCAGTTCTTC

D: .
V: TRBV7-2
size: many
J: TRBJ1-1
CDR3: CASSPFTGTEAFF
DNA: TGTGCCAGCAGCCCCTTTACAGGCACTGAAGCTTTCTTT

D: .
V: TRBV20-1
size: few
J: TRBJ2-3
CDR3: CSAVDGGTDTQYF
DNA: TGCAGTGCGGTGGACGGGGGCACAGATACGCAGTATTTT

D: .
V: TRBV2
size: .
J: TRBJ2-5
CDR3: CASSVDLETQYF
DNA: TGTGCCAGCAGTGTGGATCTTGAGACCCAGTACTTC

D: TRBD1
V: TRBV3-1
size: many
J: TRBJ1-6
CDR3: CASSGRDRGYSPLHF
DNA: TGTGCCAGCAGCGGCCGGGACAGGGGTTATTCACCCCTCCACTTT

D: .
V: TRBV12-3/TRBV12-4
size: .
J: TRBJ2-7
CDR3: CASRDVTYEQYF
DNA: TGTGCCAGCCGGGACGTCACCTACGAGCAGTACTTC

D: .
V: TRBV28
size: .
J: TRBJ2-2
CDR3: CASSLSDGELFF
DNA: TGTGCCAGCAGTTTATCGGACGGGGAGCTGTTTTTT

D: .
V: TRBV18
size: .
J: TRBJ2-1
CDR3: CASSPPAGQINNEQFF
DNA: TGTGCCAGCTCACCACCGGCGGGGCAAATAAACAATGAGCAGTTCTTC

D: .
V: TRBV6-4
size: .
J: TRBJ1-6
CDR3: CASSEWGRGNSPLHF
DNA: TGTGCCAGCAGTGAGTGGGGTCGAGGAAATTCACCCCTCCACTTT

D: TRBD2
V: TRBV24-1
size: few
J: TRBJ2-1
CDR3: CTTGSTSGRSYNEQFF
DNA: TGTACCACCGGGTCCACTAGCGGCCGGTCCTACAATGAGCAGTTCTTC

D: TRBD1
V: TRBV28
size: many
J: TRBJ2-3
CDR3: CASSSTQGEHTDTQYF
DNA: TGTGCCAGCAGTTCGACCCAGGGGGAACACACAGATACGCAGTATTTT

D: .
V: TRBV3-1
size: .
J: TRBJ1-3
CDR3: CASSQAMNTIYF
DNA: TGTGCCAGCAGCCAAGCAATGAACACCATATATTTT

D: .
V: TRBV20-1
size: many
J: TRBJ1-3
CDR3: CSACEGLLCGNTIYF
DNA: TGCAGTGCCTGTGAGGGGCTTTTATGTGGAAACACCATATATTTT

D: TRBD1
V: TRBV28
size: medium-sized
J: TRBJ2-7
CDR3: CASRNTGTGRGRQYF
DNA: TGTGCCAGCAGGAACACCGGGACAGGGAGGGGACGGCAGTACTTC

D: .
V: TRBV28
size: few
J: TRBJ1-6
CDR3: CASSIGGSPLHF
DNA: TGTGCCAGCAGTATTGGGGGTTCACCCCTCCACTTT

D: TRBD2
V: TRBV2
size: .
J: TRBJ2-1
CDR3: CASLGWEGRTGETQFF
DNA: TGTGCCAGCTTAGGTTGGGAGGGGAGGACTGGCGAGACTCAGTTCTTC

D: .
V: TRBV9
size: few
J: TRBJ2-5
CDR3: CARGREQETQYF
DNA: TGTGCGAGAGGCCGGGAACAAGAGACCCAGTACTTC

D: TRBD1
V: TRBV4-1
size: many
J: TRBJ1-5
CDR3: CASGDRVAHRNQPQHF
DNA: TGCGCCAGCGGGGACAGGGTGGCGCATCGCAATCAGCCCCAGCATTTT

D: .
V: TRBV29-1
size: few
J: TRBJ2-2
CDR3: CSADNTGELFF
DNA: TGCAGCGCGGACAACACCGGGGAGCTGTTTTTT

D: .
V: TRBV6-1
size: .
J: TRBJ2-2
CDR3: CASSQRAHGELFF
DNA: TGTGCCAGCAGTCAGAGGGCCCACGGGGAGCTGTTTTTT

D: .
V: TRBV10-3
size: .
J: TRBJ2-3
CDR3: CAISESIAGLVTDTQYF
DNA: TGTGCCATCAGTGAGTCGATTGCGGGTCTGGTCACAGATACGCAGTATTTT

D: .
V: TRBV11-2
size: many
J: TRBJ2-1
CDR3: CASSHNLLAEQFF
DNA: TGTGCCAGCAGCCACAATCTACTTGCCGAGCAGTTCTTC

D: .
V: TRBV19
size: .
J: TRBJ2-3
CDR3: CASGGMGDTQYF
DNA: TGTGCCAGTGGGGGCATGGGAGATACGCAGTATTTT

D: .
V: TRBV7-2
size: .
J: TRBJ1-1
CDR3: CASRELTEAFF
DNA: TGTGCCAGCAGGGAGCTCACGGAAGCTTTCTTT

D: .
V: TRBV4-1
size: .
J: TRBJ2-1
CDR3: CASSFLRSPELDEQFF
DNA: TGCGCCAGCAGCTTCCTCCGGAGTCCGGAGTTGGATGAGCAGTTCTTC

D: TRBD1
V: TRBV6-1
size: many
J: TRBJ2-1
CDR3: CASTRTGGNEQFF
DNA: TGTGCCAGCACGAGGACAGGGGGTAATGAGCAGTTCTTC

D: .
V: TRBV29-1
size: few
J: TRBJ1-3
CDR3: CSVESSSGNTIYF
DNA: TGCAGCGTTGAAAGCAGCTCTGGAAACACCATATATTTT

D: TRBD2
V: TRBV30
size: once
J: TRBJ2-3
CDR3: CAWSVNSGATDTQYF
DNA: TGTGCCTGGAGTGTCAATAGCGGGGCCACAGATACGCAGTATTTT

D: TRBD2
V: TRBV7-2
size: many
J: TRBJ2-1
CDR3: CASAPSGAGYEQFF
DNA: TGTGCCAGCGCCCCTTCGGGAGCGGGGTATGAGCAGTTCTTC

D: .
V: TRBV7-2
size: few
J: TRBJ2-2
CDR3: CASSPQPNTGELFF
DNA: TGTGCCAGCAGCCCCCAGCCGAACACCGGGGAGCTGTTTTTT

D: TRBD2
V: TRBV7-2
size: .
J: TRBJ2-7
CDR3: CASSHGTSREQYF
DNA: TGTGCCAGCAGCCATGGGACTAGCCGCGAGCAGTACTTC

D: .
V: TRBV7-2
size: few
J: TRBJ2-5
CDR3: CASSPQRYETQYF
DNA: TGTGCCAGCAGCCCCCAACGCTACGAGACCCAGTACTTC

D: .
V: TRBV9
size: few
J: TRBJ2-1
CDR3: CASSPRWGTEGHEQFF
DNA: TGTGCCAGCAGCCCCCGGTGGGGGACTGAGGGTCATGAGCAGTTCTTC

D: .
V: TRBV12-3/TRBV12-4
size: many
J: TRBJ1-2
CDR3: CASSFRQSLGYTF
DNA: TGTGCCAGCAGTTTTCGGCAGAGTCTAGGCTACACCTTC

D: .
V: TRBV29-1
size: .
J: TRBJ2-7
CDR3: CSVGPGVSHEQYF
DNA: TGCAGCGTTGGGCCAGGAGTCTCCCACGAGCAGTACTTC

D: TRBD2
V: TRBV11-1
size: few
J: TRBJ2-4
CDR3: CASSPDGLAGVPAKNIQYF
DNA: TGTGCCAGCAGCCCGGATGGACTAGCGGGAGTCCCAGCCAAAAACATTCAGTACTTC

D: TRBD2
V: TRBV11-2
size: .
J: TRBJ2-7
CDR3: CASRGLAASYEQYF
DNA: TGTGCCAGCAGGGGACTAGCCGCTTCCTACGAGCAGTACTTC

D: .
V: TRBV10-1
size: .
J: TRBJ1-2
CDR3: CASSEPGTDGYTF
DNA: TGCGCCAGCAGTGAGCCTGGGACGGATGGCTACACCTTC

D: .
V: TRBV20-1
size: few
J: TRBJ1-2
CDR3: CSARTVYGYTF
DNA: TGCAGTGCTAGGACAGTCTATGGCTACACCTTC

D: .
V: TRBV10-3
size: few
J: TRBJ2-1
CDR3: CAITVGANNEQFF
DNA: TGTGCCATCACGGTAGGCGCAAACAATGAGCAGTTCTTC

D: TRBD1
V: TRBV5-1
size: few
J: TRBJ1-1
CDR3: CASSLGAPGTGGLTEAFF
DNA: TGCGCCAGCAGCTTGGGGGCGCCCGGGACAGGGGGGCTCACTGAAGCTTTCTTT